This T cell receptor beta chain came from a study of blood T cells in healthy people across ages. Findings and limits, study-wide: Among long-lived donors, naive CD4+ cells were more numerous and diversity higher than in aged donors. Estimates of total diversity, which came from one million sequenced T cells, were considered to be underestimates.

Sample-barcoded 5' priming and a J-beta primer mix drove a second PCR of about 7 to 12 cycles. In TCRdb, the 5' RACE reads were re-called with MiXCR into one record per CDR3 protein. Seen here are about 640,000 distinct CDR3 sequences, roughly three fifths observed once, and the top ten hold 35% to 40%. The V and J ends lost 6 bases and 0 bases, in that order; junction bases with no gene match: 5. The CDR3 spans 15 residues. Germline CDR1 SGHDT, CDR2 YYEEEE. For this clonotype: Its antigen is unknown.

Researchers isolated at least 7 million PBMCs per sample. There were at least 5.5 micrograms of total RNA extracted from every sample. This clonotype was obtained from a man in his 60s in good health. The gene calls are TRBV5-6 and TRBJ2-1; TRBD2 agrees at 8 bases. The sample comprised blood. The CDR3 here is CASNSGTSSYNEQFF. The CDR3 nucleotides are TGTGCCAGCAACTCCGGGACTAGCTCCTACAATGAGCAGTTCTTC.